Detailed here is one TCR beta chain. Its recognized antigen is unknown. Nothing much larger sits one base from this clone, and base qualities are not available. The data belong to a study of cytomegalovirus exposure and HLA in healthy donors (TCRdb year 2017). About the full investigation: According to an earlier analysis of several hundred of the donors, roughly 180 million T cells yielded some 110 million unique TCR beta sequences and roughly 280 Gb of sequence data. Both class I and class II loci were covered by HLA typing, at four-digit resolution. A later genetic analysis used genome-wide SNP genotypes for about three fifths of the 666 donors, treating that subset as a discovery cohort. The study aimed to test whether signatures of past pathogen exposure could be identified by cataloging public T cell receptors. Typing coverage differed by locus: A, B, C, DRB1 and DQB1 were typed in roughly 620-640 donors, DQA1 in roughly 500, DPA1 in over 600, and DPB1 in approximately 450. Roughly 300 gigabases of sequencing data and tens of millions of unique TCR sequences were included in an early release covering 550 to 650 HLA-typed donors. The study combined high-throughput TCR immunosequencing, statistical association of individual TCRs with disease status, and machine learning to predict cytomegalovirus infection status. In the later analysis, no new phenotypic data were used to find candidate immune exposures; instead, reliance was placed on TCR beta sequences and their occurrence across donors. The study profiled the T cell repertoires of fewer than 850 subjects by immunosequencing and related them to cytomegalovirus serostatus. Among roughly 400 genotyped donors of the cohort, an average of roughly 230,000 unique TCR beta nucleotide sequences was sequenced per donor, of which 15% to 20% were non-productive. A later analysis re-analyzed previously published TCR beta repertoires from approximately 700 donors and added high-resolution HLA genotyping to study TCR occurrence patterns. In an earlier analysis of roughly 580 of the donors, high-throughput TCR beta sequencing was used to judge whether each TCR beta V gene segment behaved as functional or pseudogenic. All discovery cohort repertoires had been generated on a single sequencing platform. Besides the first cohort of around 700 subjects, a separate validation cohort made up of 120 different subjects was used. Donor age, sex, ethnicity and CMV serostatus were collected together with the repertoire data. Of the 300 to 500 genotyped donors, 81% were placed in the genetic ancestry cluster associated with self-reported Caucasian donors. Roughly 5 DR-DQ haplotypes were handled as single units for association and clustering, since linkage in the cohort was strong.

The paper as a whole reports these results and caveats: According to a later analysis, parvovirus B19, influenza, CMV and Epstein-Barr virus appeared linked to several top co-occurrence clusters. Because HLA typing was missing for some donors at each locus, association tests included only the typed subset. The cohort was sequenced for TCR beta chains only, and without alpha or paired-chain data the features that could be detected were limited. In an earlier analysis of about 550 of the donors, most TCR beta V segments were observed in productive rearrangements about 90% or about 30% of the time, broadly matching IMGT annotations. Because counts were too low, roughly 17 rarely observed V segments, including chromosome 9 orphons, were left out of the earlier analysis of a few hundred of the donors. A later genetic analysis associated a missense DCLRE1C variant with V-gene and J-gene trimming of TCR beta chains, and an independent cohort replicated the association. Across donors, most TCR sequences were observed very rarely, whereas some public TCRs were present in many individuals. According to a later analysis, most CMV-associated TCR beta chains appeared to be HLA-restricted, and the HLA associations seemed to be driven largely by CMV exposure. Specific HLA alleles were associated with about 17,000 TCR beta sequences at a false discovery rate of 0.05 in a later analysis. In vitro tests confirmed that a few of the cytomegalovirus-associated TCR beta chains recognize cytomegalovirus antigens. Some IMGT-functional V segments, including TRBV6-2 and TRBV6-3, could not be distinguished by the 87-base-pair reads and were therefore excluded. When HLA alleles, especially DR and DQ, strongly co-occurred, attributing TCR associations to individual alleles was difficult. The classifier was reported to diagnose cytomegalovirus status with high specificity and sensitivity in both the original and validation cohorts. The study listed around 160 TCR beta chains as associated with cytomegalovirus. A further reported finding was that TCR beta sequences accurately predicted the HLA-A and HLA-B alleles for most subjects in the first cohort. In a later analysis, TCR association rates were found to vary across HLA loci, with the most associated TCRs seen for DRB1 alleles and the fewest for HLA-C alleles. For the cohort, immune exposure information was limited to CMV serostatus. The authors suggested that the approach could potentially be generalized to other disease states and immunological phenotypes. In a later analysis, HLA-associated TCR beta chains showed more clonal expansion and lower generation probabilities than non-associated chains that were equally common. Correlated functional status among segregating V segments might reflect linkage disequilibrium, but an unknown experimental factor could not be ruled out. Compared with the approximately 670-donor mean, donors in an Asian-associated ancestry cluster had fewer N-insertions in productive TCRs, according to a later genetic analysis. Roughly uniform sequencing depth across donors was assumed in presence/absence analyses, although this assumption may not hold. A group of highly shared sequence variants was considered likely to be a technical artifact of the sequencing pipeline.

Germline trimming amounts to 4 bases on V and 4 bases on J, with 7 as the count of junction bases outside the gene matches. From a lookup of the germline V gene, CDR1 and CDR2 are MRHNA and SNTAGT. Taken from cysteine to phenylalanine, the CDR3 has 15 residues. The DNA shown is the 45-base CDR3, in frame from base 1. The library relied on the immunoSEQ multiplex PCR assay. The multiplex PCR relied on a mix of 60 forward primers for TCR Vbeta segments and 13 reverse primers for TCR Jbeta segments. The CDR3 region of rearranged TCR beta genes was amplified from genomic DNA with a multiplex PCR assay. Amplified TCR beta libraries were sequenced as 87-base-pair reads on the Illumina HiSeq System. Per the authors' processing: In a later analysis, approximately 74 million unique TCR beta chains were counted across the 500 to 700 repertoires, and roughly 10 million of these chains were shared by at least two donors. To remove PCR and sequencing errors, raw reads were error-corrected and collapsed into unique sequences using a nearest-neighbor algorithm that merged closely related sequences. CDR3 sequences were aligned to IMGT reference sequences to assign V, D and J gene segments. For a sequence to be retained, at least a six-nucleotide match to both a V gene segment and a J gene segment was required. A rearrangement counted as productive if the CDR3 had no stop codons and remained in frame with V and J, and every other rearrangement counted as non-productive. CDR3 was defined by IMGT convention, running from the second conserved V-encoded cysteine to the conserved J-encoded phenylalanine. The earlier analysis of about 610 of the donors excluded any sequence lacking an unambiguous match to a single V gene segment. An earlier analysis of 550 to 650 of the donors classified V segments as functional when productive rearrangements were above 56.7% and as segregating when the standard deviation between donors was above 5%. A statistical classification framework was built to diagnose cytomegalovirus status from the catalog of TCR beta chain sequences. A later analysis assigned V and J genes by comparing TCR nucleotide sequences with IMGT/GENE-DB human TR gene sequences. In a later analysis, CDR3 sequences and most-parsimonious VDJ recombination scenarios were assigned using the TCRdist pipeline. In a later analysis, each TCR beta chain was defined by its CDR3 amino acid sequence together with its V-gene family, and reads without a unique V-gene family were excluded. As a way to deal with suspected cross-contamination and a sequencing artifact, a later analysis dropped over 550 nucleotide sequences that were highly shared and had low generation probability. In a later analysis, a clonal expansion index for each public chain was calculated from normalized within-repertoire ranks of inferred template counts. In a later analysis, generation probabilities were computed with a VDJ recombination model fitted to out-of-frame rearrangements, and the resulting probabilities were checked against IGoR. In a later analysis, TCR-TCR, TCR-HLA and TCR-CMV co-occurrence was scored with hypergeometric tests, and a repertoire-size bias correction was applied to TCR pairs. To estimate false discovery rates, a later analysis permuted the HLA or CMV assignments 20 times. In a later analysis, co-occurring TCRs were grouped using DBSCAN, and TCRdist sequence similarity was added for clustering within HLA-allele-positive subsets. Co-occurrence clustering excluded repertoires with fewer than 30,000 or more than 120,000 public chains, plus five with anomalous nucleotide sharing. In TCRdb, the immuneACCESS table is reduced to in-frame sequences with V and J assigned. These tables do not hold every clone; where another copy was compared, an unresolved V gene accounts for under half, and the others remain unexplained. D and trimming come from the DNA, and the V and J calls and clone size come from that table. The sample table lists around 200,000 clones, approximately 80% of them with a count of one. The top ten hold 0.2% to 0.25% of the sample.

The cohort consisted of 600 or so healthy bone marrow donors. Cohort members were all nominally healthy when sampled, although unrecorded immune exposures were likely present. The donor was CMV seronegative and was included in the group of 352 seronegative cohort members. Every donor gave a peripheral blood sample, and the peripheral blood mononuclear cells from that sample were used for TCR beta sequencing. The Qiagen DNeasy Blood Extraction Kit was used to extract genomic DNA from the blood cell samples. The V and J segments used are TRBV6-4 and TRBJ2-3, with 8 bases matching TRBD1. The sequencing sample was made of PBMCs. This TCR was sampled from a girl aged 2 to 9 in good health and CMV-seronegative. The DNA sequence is TGTGCCAGCAGTGTACGTGACAGGGGCTCAGATACGCAGTATTTT. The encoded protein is CASSVRDRGSDTQYF.